This TCR beta chain was recorded in a study of blood T cells in healthy people across ages. A second roughly 6 to 12 cycle PCR used barcoded and J-beta primers. Sequencing recovered at least 2.5 million CDR3-containing paired-end reads from each sample. From the 5' RACE reads, TCRdb called clonotypes with MiXCR, one entry per CDR3 protein. This sample has hundreds of thousands of distinct CDR3 sequences, with more than 40% found just once. This clonotype was detected a few times. The antigen remains unidentified. Whole-study findings and limits: Observed TCR beta diversity per million T cells went down as age went up. This fall followed a roughly linear course with age.

This CDR3 is 13 amino acids long. Germline loops: CDR1 SGHTA, CDR2 FQGNSA. Extractions gave at least 6 micrograms of total RNA per sample. The TCR was taken from a woman in her sixties in good health. The gene calls are TRBV7-2 and TRBJ2-5; possibly TRBD1 for D (6 bases). With the DNA end fitting TRBJ2-7 better, the J assignment may be wrong. Sequenced: blood. The CDR3 reads CASSFFTGNEQYF. Here the CDR3 DNA reads TGTGCCAGCAGCTTTTTTACAGGGAACGAGCAGTACTTC.